A selection of T cell receptor beta chains follows, all from one sample in a study of Graves' ophthalmopathy and Graves' hyperthyroidism. Each CDR3 protein is one row after TCRdb ran MiXCR on the multiplex PCR reads. The repertoire holds about 740,000 distinct CDR3 sequences, with 35% to 50% as singletons. Sequencing was carried out using peripheral blood. These receptors all stem from an adult man with Graves' ophthalmopathy. Both conserved end residues are part of each CDR3. Fields, in order: J gene, clone size, D gene, V gene, CDR3 protein, CDR3 DNA. D genes are given only for firm matches. Some rows have no size entry. The others give once, few or many, or a class for an expanded clone.

TRBJ2-7,.,TRBD1,TRBV7-9,CASSSDRGSSYEQYF,TGTGCCAGCAGCTCGGACAGGGGTAGCTCCTACGAGCAGTACTTC
TRBJ2-5,few,.,TRBV11-2,CASSSFLEGGPETQYF,TGTGCCAGCAGCTCCTTCTTGGAGGGGGGGCCCGAGACCCAGTACTTC
TRBJ1-2,once,.,TRBV20-1,CSARTLRVTAGGYTF,TGCAGTGCTAGGACCCTAAGGGTTACAGCGGGTGGCTACACCTTC
TRBJ1-1,many,.,TRBV7-2,CASSQGWGRGSNTEAFF,TGTGCCAGCAGCCAGGGCTGGGGACGAGGTTCTAACACTGAAGCTTTCTTT
TRBJ2-2,.,TRBD1,TRBV11-1,CASSLRTGTLSAGELFF,TGTGCCAGCAGCCTAAGGACAGGGACGTTATCGGCCGGGGAGCTGTTTTTT
TRBJ2-5,few,.,TRBV5-1,CASSLFRGRTKETQYF,TGCGCCAGCAGCTTGTTCAGGGGGAGGACCAAAGAGACCCAGTACTTC
TRBJ2-3,.,.,TRBV19,CASTPTRHRTDTQYF,TGTGCCAGCACACCGACTCGACACCGCACAGATACGCAGTATTTT
TRBJ1-2,.,.,TRBV4-1,CASSPGSGRGRGYTF,TGCGCCAGCAGCCCCGGTTCAGGGCGAGGTCGCGGCTACACCTTC
TRBJ2-2,.,TRBD2,TRBV5-1,CASSLRTSGGPNTGELFF,TGCGCCAGCAGCTTGCGTACTAGCGGGGGCCCGAACACCGGGGAGCTGTTTTTT
TRBJ1-2,.,.,TRBV10-3,CAIPSDAGYGYTF,TGTGCCATCCCCAGTGATGCGGGGTATGGCTACACCTTC
TRBJ1-1,.,.,TRBV10-2,CASSYSTENTEAFF,TGTGCCAGCAGTTACTCGACGGAGAACACTGAAGCTTTCTTT
TRBJ2-5,few,.,TRBV7-9,CASSYGQLGQETQYF,TGTGCCAGCAGCTACGGACAGTTGGGCCAAGAGACCCAGTACTTC
TRBJ2-2,.,.,TRBV24-1,CAWGDSFPGELFF,TGTGCCTGGGGGGACAGCTTCCCTGGGGAGCTGTTTTTT
TRBJ2-3,.,TRBD1,TRBV15,CATSSSTGTVGTDTQYF,TGTGCCACCAGCAGCTCAACCGGGACAGTCGGAACAGATACGCAGTATTTT
TRBJ1-1,.,.,TRBV15,CATSSVESGGARAFF,TGTGCCACCAGCAGCGTAGAAAGTGGAGGGGCCAGAGCTTTCTTT
TRBJ2-7,many,TRBD1,TRBV7-9,CASSSPGTGSYEQYF,TGTGCCAGCAGCTCGCCCGGGACAGGGAGCTACGAGCAGTACTTC
TRBJ2-7,many,.,TRBV10-3,CAISSGAVSLVYEQYF,TGTGCCATCAGTTCAGGGGCCGTCTCCCTGGTTTACGAGCAGTACTTC
TRBJ1-2,few,TRBD1,TRBV19,CASSIGATGGLIYGYTF,TGTGCCAGTAGTATAGGAGCAACAGGGGGCCTAATCTATGGCTACACCTTC
TRBJ1-1,.,.,TRBV7-9,CASSQGRGANTEAFF,TGCGCCAGCAGCCAAGGGCGGGGGGCGAACACTGAAGCTTTCTTT
TRBJ1-6,.,.,TRBV15,CATYSRGTNSPLHF,TGTGCCACCTATTCCAGAGGAACGAATTCACCCCTCCACTTT
TRBJ2-5,.,TRBD2,TRBV20-1,CSAAGLAGPQETQYF,TGCAGTGCTGCGGGACTAGCGGGACCTCAAGAGACCCAGTACTTC
TRBJ1-4,.,.,TRBV14,CASSQDLRGANEKLFF,TGTGCCAGCAGCCAAGATCTAAGGGGGGCTAATGAAAAACTGTTTTTT
TRBJ2-2,few,.,TRBV19,CASSIRAGVGTGELFF,TGTGCCAGTAGTATACGGGCCGGGGTAGGCACCGGGGAGCTGTTTTTT
TRBJ2-7,.,.,TRBV7-9,CASSSTDTYEQYF,TGTGCCAGCAGCTCGACGGACACCTACGAGCAGTACTTC
TRBJ1-1,few,TRBD1,TRBV7-3,CASSNGQGGTEAFF,TGTGCCAGCAGCAATGGACAGGGGGGTACTGAAGCTTTCTTT
TRBJ2-7,.,TRBD2,TRBV6-5,CASSYSTSGTYEQYF,TGTGCCAGCAGTTACAGTACTAGCGGGACTTACGAGCAGTACTTC
TRBJ1-6,.,TRBD1,TRBV29-1,CSGGQDPSSPLHF,TGCAGCGGTGGACAGGATCCAAGTTCACCCCTCCACTTT
TRBJ2-2,few,TRBD1,TRBV24-1,CATSENQGANTGELFF,TGTGCCACCAGTGAGAACCAGGGGGCGAACACCGGGGAGCTGTTTTTT